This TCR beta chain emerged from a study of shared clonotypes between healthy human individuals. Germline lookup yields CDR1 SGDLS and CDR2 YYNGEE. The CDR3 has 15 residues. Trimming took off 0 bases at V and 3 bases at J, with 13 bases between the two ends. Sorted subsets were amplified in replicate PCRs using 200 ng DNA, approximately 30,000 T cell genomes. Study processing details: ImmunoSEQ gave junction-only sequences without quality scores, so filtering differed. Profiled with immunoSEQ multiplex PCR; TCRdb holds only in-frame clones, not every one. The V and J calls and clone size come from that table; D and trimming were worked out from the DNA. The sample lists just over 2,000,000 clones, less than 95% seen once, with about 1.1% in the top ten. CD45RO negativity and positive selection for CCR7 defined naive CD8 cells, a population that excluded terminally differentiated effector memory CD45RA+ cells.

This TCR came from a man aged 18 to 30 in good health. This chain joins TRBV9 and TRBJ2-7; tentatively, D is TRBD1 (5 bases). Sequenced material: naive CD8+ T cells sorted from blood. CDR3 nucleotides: TGTGCCAGCAGCGTAGCTCAGGGCTACGGCTACGAGCAGTACTTC. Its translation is CASSVAQGYGYEQYF.